This T cell receptor (beta chain) originates from a study of cytomegalovirus exposure and HLA in healthy donors. Findings and limits, study-wide: Equally common other TCR beta chains were less clonally expanded than HLA-associated ones, a later analysis found. Prediction of most subjects' HLA-A and HLA-B alleles by TCR beta sequences was reportedly accurate.

This clone was detected only a few times. What it recognizes is unknown. Use of 60 Vbeta and 13 Jbeta primers characterized the PCR. Libraries were prepared by immunoSEQ multiplex PCR; TCRdb keeps only in-frame clonotypes and omits some of them. The repertoire includes some 140,000 clones, about 68% of them detected once, and roughly 2.2% sits in the top ten. The sequence came from a man under 40 in good health and CMV-seronegative. The specimen was PBMCs.

CDR3 bases: TGCGCCAGCAGCCAACGACAGGGGTGGTACGAGCAGTACTTC. It specifies CASSQRQGWYEQYF. The chain couples TRBV4-3 to TRBJ2-7, with 8 bases that match TRBD1. The CDR3 has 14 amino acids. Germline trimming cut 2 bases from V and 4 bases from J; bases unmatched to any gene: 4. Germline V gives CDR1 LGHNA, CDR2 YSLEER.